The 6 T cell receptor beta chains presented below share a single source sample, sequenced in a study of blood T cell repertoires in COVID-19. The data were produced by immunoSEQ multiplex PCR, yet TCRdb's version contains in-frame clones alone and is incomplete. The sample shows approximately 240,000 clones, 75% to 95% of them seen only once. Sequencing input: PBMCs or T cells enriched from blood (not recorded which). The source of these receptors is a woman aged 18-29 years who had recovered from COVID-19.

This clone has just a few counts. The CDR3 here is CASSLRGNPGELFF. The CDR3 nucleotides are TGTGCCAGCAGCTTGAGGGGGAATCCCGGGGAGCTGTTTTTT. The chain joins TRBV5-5 to TRBJ2-2; possible D gene TRBD1, 6 bases. The germline V and J ends were trimmed by 1 base and 6 bases, with 10 bases remaining between them. Germline loops: CDR1 SGHKS, CDR2 YYEKEE (reference sequence). This CDR3 contains 14 residues.

The chain links TRBV24-1 to TRBJ2-1; 10 nucleotides align to TRBD2. After removal of 4 bases from V and 3 bases from J, the junction contained 5 bases not matched to a gene. The CDR3 is 16 residues long. Germline V CDR1 and CDR2: KGHDR, SFDVKD. The CDR3 loop is CATSDPLAGSYNEQFF. In DNA, the CDR3 is TGTGCCACCAGTGACCCACTAGCGGGGAGCTACAATGAGCAGTTCTTC.

V usage is TRBV9 and J usage is TRBJ1-6; D might be TRBD1 (5 bases). Trimming pared 0 bases from V and 9 bases from J, leaving 13 bases between. There are 15 residues in the CDR3. Germline CDR1 and CDR2: SGDLS and YYNGEE. CDR3 region: CASSVAFGGASPLHF. Here the CDR3 DNA reads TGTGCCAGCAGCGTAGCGTTCGGGGGTGCTTCACCCCTCCACTTT. The variable domain in full, completed from reference TRBV9 and TRBJ1-6, reads DSGVTQTPKHLITATGQRVTLRCSPRSGDLSVYWYQQSLDQGLQFLIQYYNGEERAKGNILERFSAQQFPDLHSELNLSSLELGDSALYFCASSVAFGGASPLHFGNGTRLTVT.

This chain links TRBV19 with TRBJ1-4; 7 bases fit TRBD1. Trimming cost V 1 base and J 4 bases; bases outside gene matches: 3. The germline gives CDR1 LNHDA, CDR2 SQIVND (reference sequence). The CDR3 consists of 15 residues. CDR3 region: CASSIGQGHNEKLFF. In nucleotides, the CDR3 is TGTGCCAGTAGTATAGGACAGGGCCATAATGAAAAACTGTTTTTT.

The V and J genes are TRBV19 and TRBJ1-2; 9 nucleotides match TRBD1. Germline V gene lookup returns CDR1 LNHDA and CDR2 SQIVND (reference sequence). The CDR3 consists of 13 residues. The trim removed 5 bases at V and 8 bases at J, leaving 6 bases unmatched. The DNA of the CDR3 is TGTGCCAGTAGTCACAGGGGGCTTGGGGGCTACACCTTC. This encodes CASSHRGLGGYTF.

This rearrangement joins TRBV9 to TRBJ2-7; 7 positions match TRBD2. V was clipped by 0 bases and J by 6 bases; unmatched bases: 9. This CDR3 region has 15 residues. CDR1 is SGDLS and CDR2 is YYNGEE in the germline V gene. In nucleotides, the CDR3 is TGTGCCAGCAGCGTAGATCCGGGGGGAGTATCCGAGCAGTACTTC. It codes for CASSVDPGGVSEQYF.